Listed below are T cell receptor beta chains from one sample, sequenced in a study of CD8+CD57+ T cells in acquired aplastic anemia. TCRdb used MiXCR to reprocess the reads, holding one entry per CDR3 protein. Seen here are more than 150,000 distinct CDR3 sequences, roughly 45% observed once, and the top ten hold 3.2%. The sequencing sample was made of sorted CD4+, CD8+, or CD8+CD57+ T cells (not recorded which) from PBMCs. The receptors were sampled from a human donor with aplastic anemia. Both conserved end residues are trimmed from each CDR3. Fields, in order: V gene, clone size, J gene, CDR3 protein. Size is stated for part of the rows, as once, few or many counts, or as a class when the clone is expanded.

v_call: TRBV7-2
clone_size: .
j_call: TRBJ1-5
cdr3_aa: AGARTANQPQH

v_call: TRBV9
clone_size: many
j_call: TRBJ1-3
cdr3_aa: ASSVAESYSGNTIY

v_call: TRBV20-1
clone_size: .
j_call: TRBJ1-2
cdr3_aa: SAPGQGPYGYT

v_call: TRBV2
clone_size: .
j_call: TRBJ1-2
cdr3_aa: ASSVGQYGYT

v_call: TRBV7-9
clone_size: .
j_call: TRBJ2-5
cdr3_aa: ASSLPALGRGQTQY

v_call: TRBV7-9
clone_size: few
j_call: TRBJ2-7
cdr3_aa: ASSLRGSDLEQY

v_call: TRBV10-3
clone_size: .
j_call: TRBJ2-7
cdr3_aa: AISEPYSAGLRHYEQY

v_call: TRBV7-3
clone_size: many
j_call: TRBJ2-3
cdr3_aa: ASSLGGRSTDTQY

v_call: TRBV20-1
clone_size: .
j_call: TRBJ2-3
cdr3_aa: SAASVGAGGDTQY

v_call: TRBV15
clone_size: .
j_call: TRBJ1-2
cdr3_aa: APPTGTGGFGYT

v_call: TRBV27
clone_size: .
j_call: TRBJ2-3
cdr3_aa: ASSHDPRRGFTDTQY

v_call: TRBV6-1
clone_size: .
j_call: TRBJ2-3
cdr3_aa: ASRNIAGGTDTQY

v_call: TRBV2
clone_size: .
j_call: TRBJ2-5
cdr3_aa: ASSEGIGFQETQY

v_call: TRBV4-2
clone_size: many
j_call: TRBJ1-2
cdr3_aa: ASSQDRAGPNYGYT

v_call: TRBV6-1
clone_size: many
j_call: TRBJ1-6
cdr3_aa: ASSRDRGVSPLH

v_call: TRBV25-1
clone_size: .
j_call: TRBJ1-6
cdr3_aa: ASSQGWLAANSPLH

v_call: TRBV9
clone_size: many
j_call: TRBJ1-1
cdr3_aa: ASSDQAQVNTEAF

v_call: TRBV10-3
clone_size: .
j_call: TRBJ1-1
cdr3_aa: AISQTGRFTEAF

v_call: TRBV5-6
clone_size: many
j_call: TRBJ1-2
cdr3_aa: ASSLDRTGFGYT

v_call: TRBV10-2
clone_size: .
j_call: TRBJ1-3
cdr3_aa: ASSEQGAGGNTIY

v_call: TRBV18
clone_size: many
j_call: TRBJ1-1
cdr3_aa: ASSPPDREAF

v_call: TRBV24-1
clone_size: .
j_call: TRBJ2-3
cdr3_aa: ATSDPRDTFTDTQY

v_call: TRBV12-3/TRBV12-4
clone_size: many
j_call: TRBJ1-3
cdr3_aa: ASSLTGDSGNTIY

v_call: TRBV20-1
clone_size: once
j_call: TRBJ2-5
cdr3_aa: STTDGREQETQY

v_call: TRBV20-1
clone_size: many
j_call: TRBJ1-1
cdr3_aa: SARSRGGTEAF

v_call: TRBV20-1
clone_size: many
j_call: TRBJ1-1
cdr3_aa: SARAGTRNTEAF

v_call: TRBV20-1
clone_size: many
j_call: TRBJ1-2
cdr3_aa: SARDPGSGGYT

v_call: TRBV7-2
clone_size: many
j_call: TRBJ1-1
cdr3_aa: ASSLGQRTEAF

v_call: TRBV24-1
clone_size: .
j_call: TRBJ1-6
cdr3_aa: ATSDNTDRPYNSPLH

v_call: TRBV2
clone_size: few
j_call: TRBJ1-1
cdr3_aa: ASSPQGTEAF

v_call: TRBV2
clone_size: many
j_call: TRBJ1-2
cdr3_aa: ASSPLQGRT

v_call: TRBV6-1
clone_size: many
j_call: TRBJ2-2
cdr3_aa: ASIRTANTGELF

v_call: TRBV19
clone_size: many
j_call: TRBJ2-1
cdr3_aa: ASSIGPIYNEQF

v_call: TRBV15
clone_size: .
j_call: TRBJ2-6
cdr3_aa: ATSRAGTGGSGANVLT

v_call: TRBV20-1
clone_size: .
j_call: TRBJ2-7
cdr3_aa: SARPLTGWYEQY

v_call: TRBV4-1
clone_size: many
j_call: TRBJ1-6
cdr3_aa: ASSMQGPNSPLH

v_call: TRBV20-1
clone_size: many
j_call: TRBJ1-6
cdr3_aa: SAHDAVYHSPLH